A single sample is the source of the 14 T cell receptor beta chains below, sequenced in a study of cytomegalovirus exposure and HLA in healthy donors. The PCR made use of 60 Vbeta and 13 Jbeta primers. TCRdb's copy holds only in-frame clones and misses some; the assay was immunoSEQ multiplex PCR. The sample carries over 85,000 clones, just over 75% recorded once. Sample: PBMCs. These receptors came from a man younger than 40 in good health and CMV-seronegative.

As to this clone: Distinct nucleotide sequences in the sample also encode this CDR3. This chain links TRBV5-1 with TRBJ1-2, with 10 bases that match TRBD1. V shed 3 bases and J 4 bases; nucleotides not matched to a gene: 3. Looked up from germline, CDR1 is SGHRS and CDR2 is YFSETQ. The CDR3 has 14 amino acids. The DNA for the CDR3 is TGCGCCAGCAGCTGGACAGGGGGAGGCTATGGCTACACCTTC. Translating it yields CASSWTGGGYGYTF.

In its sample, this clone was seen once. This sequence joins TRBV5-6 and TRBJ2-3; TRBD2 agrees at 10 bases. Germline CDR1 is SGHDT and CDR2 is YYEEEE. V dropped 4 bases and J dropped 0; count of bases not matched to a gene: 11. The CDR3 is made up of 18 amino acids. The DNA for the CDR3 is TGTGCCAGCAGCCCGACTATAGCGGGAGGTCTTAGCACAGATACGCAGTATTTT. This codes for CASSPTIAGGLSTDTQYF.

The sample holds one count of this clone. The CDR3 nucleotides are TGCAGTGCTAGAGATAGCTATGGCTACACCTTC. Translating it yields CSARDSYGYTF. The chain links TRBV20-1 to TRBJ1-2; no firm D call. V was shortened by 0 bases and J by 4 bases, with 3 bases between the two germline ends. The CDR3 spans 11 residues. Germline-derived CDR1 and CDR2 are DFQATT and SNEGSKA (reference sequence).

There are a few counts of this clone. V and J are TRBV5-1 and TRBJ1-1, with D uncertain. Germline lookup yields CDR1 SGHRS and CDR2 YFSETQ. The CDR3 totals 11 residues. V shed 5 bases and J shed 5 bases, with 7 bases lying between them. The CDR3 DNA is TGCGCCAGCAGATCGGAGACTGAAGCTTTCTTT. This sequence encodes CASRSETEAFF.

This chain joins TRBV6-1 and TRBJ2-1; D is possibly TRBD2 (6 bases). This CDR3 is 15 amino acids long. Germline CDR1 is MNHNS and CDR2 is SASEGT. V lost 10 bases and J 1 base, leaving 17 bases between the germline ends. The CDR3 region is CAITLGGLSYNEQFF. Here the CDR3 DNA reads TGTGCCATCACCCTCGGTGGACTATCCTACAATGAGCAGTTCTTC.

V usage is TRBV19 and J usage is TRBJ2-7, with 12 positions matching TRBD1. Germline CDR1 reads LNHDA; CDR2 reads SQIVND (reference sequence). V gave up 9 bases and J gave up 6 bases; unmatched junction bases: 9. The CDR3 has 14 amino acids. The CDR3 spells CASSEGTGGTEQYV. The CDR3 DNA follows: TGTGCCAGCTCGGAAGGGACAGGGGGCACCGAGCAGTACGTC.

This sequence joins TRBV9 and TRBJ2-3; maybe TRBD2 (6 bases). Trimming took 0 bases from V and 4 from J, leaving 12 bases between them. Germline assignment: CDR1 SGDLS and CDR2 YYNGEE. CDR3 length: 15 residues. As DNA, the CDR3 is TGTGCCAGCAGCGTAGGGCCGGGAGCGCCAGATACGCAGTATTTT. The encoded protein is CASSVGPGAPDTQYF.

The chain employs TRBV7-3 and TRBJ2-3, with unresolved D. The germline CDR1 and CDR2 sequences are SGHTA and FQGTGA. V lost 5 bases and J 0 bases, leaving 9 bases between the germline ends. The CDR3 spans 14 residues. CDR3: CASSPGHSTDTQYF. CDR3 nucleotides: TGTGCCAGCAGCCCTGGGCACAGCACAGATACGCAGTATTTT.

V gene TRBV7-3 combines with J gene TRBJ1-2; 7 nucleotides line up with TRBD1. Germline CDR1 is SGHTA and CDR2 is FQGTGA. This CDR3 is built from 13 residues. The ends lost 5 bases at V and 7 bases at J; junction bases unmatched: 7. This CDR3 reads CASSTGQEGGYTF. The CDR3 DNA reads as TGTGCCAGCAGCACCGGACAGGAGGGTGGCTACACCTTC. The whole variable domain, filled in from reference TRBV7-3 and TRBJ1-2, reads GAGVSQTPSNKVTEKGKYVELRCDPISGHTALYWYRQSLGQGPEFLIYFQGTGAADDSGLPNDRFFAVRPEGSVSTLKIQRTERGDSAVYLCASSTGQEGGYTFGSGTRLTVV.

The chain uses TRBV6-1 and TRBJ2-7; 11 bases are a match to TRBD2. Germline CDR1 and CDR2: MNHNS and SASEGT. The J segment lost 0 bases and the V segment lost 2 bases, leaving 0 bases of the junction unmatched. This CDR3 has 15 amino acids. The CDR3 loop reads CASSETSGSSYEQYV. For the CDR3, the DNA is TGTGCCAGCAGTGAAACTAGCGGGAGCTCCTACGAGCAGTACGTC.

A few counts support this clone. This chain uses TRBV25-1 with TRBJ1-1; no clear D gene. Germline values: CDR1 MGHDK, CDR2 SYGVNS. The CDR3 is 12 residues long. V was pared by 4 bases and J by 10 bases, with 13 bases between. CDR3 coding DNA: TGTGCCAGCAGTGCAAATTCACTGAGAGCTTTCTTT. Translated, it gives CASSANSLRAFF.

This clone has a handful of counts. V and J are TRBV18 and TRBJ1-1; D is possibly TRBD1 (6 bases). Germline V gives CDR1 KGHSH, CDR2 LQKENI. The V gene lost 8 bases and the J gene lost 6 bases, with 16 bases spanning the gap. The CDR3 is 13 residues long. CDR3 amino acids: CASATGPVAEAFF. The CDR3 DNA sequence: TGTGCCAGCGCGACAGGCCCGGTCGCTGAAGCTTTCTTT.

This sequence joins TRBV29-1 and TRBJ2-3; D is possibly TRBD2 (5 bases). The germline V gene has CDR1 SQVTM and CDR2 ANQGSEA. The CDR3 spans 13 residues. V dropped 3 bases and J dropped 1 base, with 8 bases sitting between them. For the CDR3, the DNA is TGCAGCGTTGAGTTGGGAGGCACAGATACGCAGTATTTT. Encoded protein: CSVELGGTDTQYF.

The V gene is TRBV7-6, the J gene TRBJ1-6; 9 bases map to TRBD1. J lost 0 bases, V lost 1 base, and 7 bases had no gene match. In germline, CDR1 is SGHVS, CDR2 FNYEAQ. This CDR3 comprises 19 residues. CDR3 in amino acids: CASSLEAGQGSSYNSPLHF. For the CDR3, the DNA is TGTGCCAGCAGCTTAGAAGCCGGACAGGGGAGCTCCTATAATTCACCCCTCCACTTT.